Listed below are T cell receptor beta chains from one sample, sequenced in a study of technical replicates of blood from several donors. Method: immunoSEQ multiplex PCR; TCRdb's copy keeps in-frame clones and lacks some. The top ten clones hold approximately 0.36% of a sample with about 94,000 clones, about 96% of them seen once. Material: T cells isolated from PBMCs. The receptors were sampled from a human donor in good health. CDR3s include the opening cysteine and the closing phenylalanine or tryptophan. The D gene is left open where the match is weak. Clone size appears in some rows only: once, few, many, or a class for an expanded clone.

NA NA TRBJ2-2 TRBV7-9 CASSLTLQNTGELFF TGTGCCAGCAGCTTAACACTACAAAACACCGGGGAGCTGTTTTTT
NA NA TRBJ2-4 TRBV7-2 CASSPRQQILAKNIQYF TGTGCCAGCAGCCCAAGACAGCAAATACTAGCCAAAAACATTCAGTACTTC
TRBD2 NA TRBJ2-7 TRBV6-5 CASSYSSNGRAYEQYF TGTGCCAGCAGTTACTCGAGCAATGGGAGGGCCTACGAGCAGTACTTC
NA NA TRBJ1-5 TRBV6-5 CASSSKYRDSGQPQHF TGTGCCAGCAGTTCCAAATACAGGGATTCTGGCCAGCCCCAGCATTTT
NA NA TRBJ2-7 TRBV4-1 CASSLTPSTYEQYF TGCGCCAGCAGCCTTACTCCTTCCACCTACGAGCAGTACTTC
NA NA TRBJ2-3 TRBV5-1 CASSLEFSRASADTQYF TGCGCCAGCAGCTTGGAATTCTCGCGGGCATCCGCAGATACGCAGTATTTT
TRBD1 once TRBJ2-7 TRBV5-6 CASDQQGAVDEQYF TGTGCCAGCGACCAACAGGGGGCAGTCGACGAGCAGTACTTC
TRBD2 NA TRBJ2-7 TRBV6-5 CASSYGKRGYYEQYF TGTGCCAGCAGTTACGGAAAGCGGGGCTACTACGAGCAGTACTTC
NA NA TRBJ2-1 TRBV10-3 CAITEGGNYNEQFF TGTGCCATCACTGAGGGCGGGAACTACAATGAGCAGTTCTTC
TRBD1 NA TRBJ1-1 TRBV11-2 CASSLGRGQGSEAFF TGTGCCAGCAGCTTAGGACGAGGACAGGGATCTGAAGCTTTCTTT
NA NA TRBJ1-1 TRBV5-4 CASSWGGTEAFF TGTGCCAGCAGCTGGGGAGGCACTGAAGCTTTCTTT
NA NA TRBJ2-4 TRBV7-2 CASSFLRRGKNIQYF TGTGCCAGCAGCTTCCTACGTAGGGGCAAAAACATTCAGTACTTC
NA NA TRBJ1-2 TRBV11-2 CASSLDEGYGYTF TGTGCCAGCAGCTTAGATGAGGGATATGGCTACACCTTC
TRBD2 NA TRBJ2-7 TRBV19 CATDSGNSYEQYF TGTGCCACCGATAGCGGGAACTCCTACGAGCAGTACTTC
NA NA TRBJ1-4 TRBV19 CASSIKENEKLFF TGTGCCAGTAGTATAAAAGAGAATGAAAAACTGTTTTTT
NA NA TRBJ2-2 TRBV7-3 CASSLGGSGELFF TGTGCCAGCAGCTTAGGGGGGTCCGGGGAGCTGTTTTTT
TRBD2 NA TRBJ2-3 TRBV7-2 CASSLDGGRSTDTQYF TGTGCCAGCAGCTTAGATGGCGGGAGAAGCACAGATACGCAGTATTTT
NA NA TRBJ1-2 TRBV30 CAWSASGSYGYTF TGTGCCTGGAGTGCATCAGGGTCCTATGGCTACACCTTC
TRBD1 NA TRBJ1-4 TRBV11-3 CASSSDRVGEKLFF TGTGCCAGCAGCTCCGACAGGGTTGGTGAAAAACTGTTTTTT
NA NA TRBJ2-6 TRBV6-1 CASSDSGANVLTF TGTGCCAGCAGTGATAGTGGGGCCAACGTCCTGACTTTC
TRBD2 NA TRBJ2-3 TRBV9 CASSVGLAGGPGTDTQYF TGTGCCAGCAGCGTAGGACTAGCGGGAGGGCCTGGCACAGATACGCAGTATTTT
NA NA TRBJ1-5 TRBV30 CAWSDWGHQPQHF TGTGCCTGGAGTGATTGGGGCCATCAGCCCCAGCATTTT
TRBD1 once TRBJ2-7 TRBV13 CASSFPGTGTYEQYF TGTGCCAGCAGCTTTCCCGGGACAGGGACCTACGAGCAGTACTTC
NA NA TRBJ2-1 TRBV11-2 CASSGDVHNEQFF TGTGCCAGCAGCGGAGACGTACACAATGAGCAGTTCTTC
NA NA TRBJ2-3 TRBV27 CASSLSTLGVDTQYF TGTGCCAGCAGTTTAAGTACCCTAGGAGTGGATACGCAGTATTTT
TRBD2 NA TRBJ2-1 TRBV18 CASSLTGLAGSNEQFF TGTGCCAGCTCTTTAACGGGACTAGCGGGATCGAATGAGCAGTTCTTC
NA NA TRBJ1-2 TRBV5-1 CASSLSAIDYGYTF TGCGCCAGCAGCTTGAGCGCTATCGACTATGGCTACACCTTC
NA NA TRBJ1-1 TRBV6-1 CASSDGIREAFF TGTGCCAGCAGTGACGGCATCCGGGAGGCTTTCTTT
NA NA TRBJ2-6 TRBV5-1 CASSSTGTGANVLTF TGCGCCAGCAGCTCGACAGGTACTGGGGCCAACGTCCTGACTTTC
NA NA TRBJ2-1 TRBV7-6 CASSLVLDNEQFF TGTGCCAGCAGCTTAGTCTTAGACAATGAGCAGTTCTTC
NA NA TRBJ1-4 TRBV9 CASSVGDRATNEKLFF TGTGCCAGCAGCGTAGGTGACAGAGCAACTAATGAAAAACTGTTTTTT
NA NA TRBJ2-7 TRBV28 CASSFYRQGMYEQYF TGTGCCAGCAGTTTTTATCGGCAGGGGATGTACGAGCAGTACTTC
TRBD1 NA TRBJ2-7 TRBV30 CAWTIDRGDPRWF TGTGCCTGGACCATAGACAGGGGGGATCCCAGGTGGTTC
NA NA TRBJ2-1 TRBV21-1 CASSNRTGAKNEQFF TGTGCCAGCAGCAATAGGACAGGAGCGAAAAATGAGCAGTTCTTC
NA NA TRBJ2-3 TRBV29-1 CSVEDDGEGTDTQYF TGCAGCGTTGAAGATGACGGGGAGGGCACAGATACGCAGTATTTT
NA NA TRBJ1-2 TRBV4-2 CASSQETGNYGYTF TGTGCCAGCAGCCAAGAGACAGGCAACTATGGCTACACCTTC
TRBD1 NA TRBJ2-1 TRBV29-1 CSVPTGTGGNEQFF TGCAGCGTCCCCACCGGGACAGGGGGCAATGAGCAGTTCTTC
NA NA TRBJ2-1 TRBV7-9 CASSIRSRGDLNEQFF TGTGCCAGCAGCATTAGGTCCAGGGGAGATCTCAATGAGCAGTTCTTC
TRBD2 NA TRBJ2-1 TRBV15 CATSSLREGDEQFF TGTGCCACCAGCAGCTTACGGGAGGGCGATGAGCAGTTCTTC
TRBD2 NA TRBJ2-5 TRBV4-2 CASSQGGLAALGETQYF TGTGCCAGCAGCCAAGGGGGACTAGCGGCCCTGGGGGAGACCCAGTACTTC
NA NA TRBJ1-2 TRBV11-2 CASSLSGEAYGYTF TGTGCCAGCAGCTTGTCGGGAGAAGCCTATGGCTACACCTTC
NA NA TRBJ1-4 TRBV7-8 CASSFLVRATNEKLFF TGTGCCAGCAGCTTCTTGGTCCGGGCAACTAATGAAAAACTGTTTTTT
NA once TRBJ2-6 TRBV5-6 CASSFRGRNSGANVLTF TGTGCCAGCAGCTTCCGCGGGCGTAATTCTGGGGCCAACGTCCTGACTTTC
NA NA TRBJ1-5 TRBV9 CASSVDGGGPQHF TGTGCCAGCAGCGTAGATGGGGGCGGGCCCCAGCATTTT
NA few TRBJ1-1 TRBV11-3 CASSFSRLNTEAFF TGTGCCAGCAGCTTCTCTAGGTTGAACACTGAAGCTTTCTTT
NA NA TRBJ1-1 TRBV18 CASSPPGHSNTEAFF TGTGCCAGCTCACCTCCGGGACATTCGAACACTGAAGCTTTCTTT
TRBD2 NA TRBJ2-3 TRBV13 CASSPRTSGRGDTQYF TGTGCCAGCAGCCCCCGGACTAGCGGGAGGGGAGATACGCAGTATTTT